One and the same sample provided the 23 T cell receptor beta chains below, sequenced in a study of patients and donors after allogeneic stem cell transplantation. TCRdb recomputed calls from the RT-PCR reads with MiXCR, one row per CDR3 protein. In the table there are roughly 940,000 distinct CDR3 sequences, more than 15% of which are singletons. Sequencing input: blood, either unsorted or a sorted T cell fraction (not recorded which). The origin of the receptors is a human donor who was either an allogeneic HSCT recipient or a stem cell or donor lymphocyte infusion donor (not recorded which). It is not recorded whose cells these are; they may come from a transplant donor.

This chain uses TRBV20-1 with TRBJ1-1, with 7 bases lining up with TRBD1. The length of the CDR3 is 17 residues. Germline V gene sequence: CDR1 DFQATT, CDR2 SNEGSKA (reference sequence). The trim removed 5 bases at V and 2 bases at J, leaving 17 bases unmatched. DNA of the CDR3: TGCAGTGCTCCTGCGAGACCGACAGGGACAAGTAACACTGAAGCTTTCTTT. Translating it yields CSAPARPTGTSNTEAFF.

The table lists this clonotype with a few counts. The chain uses TRBV5-1 and TRBJ1-2, with 8 bases aligning to TRBD1. V was pared by 3 bases and J by 5 bases, with 9 bases of the junction left unmatched. Germline CDR1 reads SGHRS; CDR2 reads YFSETQ. This CDR3 contains 15 residues. The DNA for the CDR3 is TGCGCCAGCAGCTGGACAGTACAGGGGGAATATGGCTACACCTTC. Protein: CASSWTVQGEYGYTF.

This clonotype was seen at least ten times. J is TRBJ1-2 and V is TRBV4-1; tentatively, D is TRBD1 (6 bases). Germline loops: CDR1 MGHRA, CDR2 YSYEKL. V gave up 3 bases and J gave up 4 bases, with 12 bases separating them. This CDR3 has 14 residues. CDR3 amino acids: CASSQSTGPYGYTF. CDR3 coding DNA: TGCGCCAGCAGCCAGTCGACAGGTCCCTATGGCTACACCTTC.

This clonotype came up a few times. This chain connects TRBV4-2 to TRBJ1-4; D call uncertain. V lost 2 bases and J 0 bases, leaving 19 bases between the germline ends. CDR1 is LGHNA, CDR2 YNFKEQ, per germline. CDR3 length equals 19 residues. The CDR3 DNA reads TGTGCCAGCAGCCAATCCGTAAAACGTAACCCAGCAACTAATGAAAAACTGTTTTTT. It is translated as CASSQSVKRNPATNEKLFF.

This clonotype was seen only a few times. The chain employs TRBV20-1 and TRBJ2-7; TRBD2 is a possible D gene (5 bases). Germline CDR1 DFQATT, CDR2 SNEGSKA (reference sequence). Between the trimmed V and J ends, which lost 0 bases and 0 bases, there was a span of 12 bases. The CDR3 extends over 15 amino acids. CDR3 nucleotides: TGCAGTGCTAGAGATATGAGCGGAAGCTCCTACGAGCAGTACTTC. As protein: CSARDMSGSSYEQYF.

There are many counts of this clonotype. This chain uses TRBV20-1 with TRBJ1-1; no firm D call. Trimming left V 6 bases short and J 0 bases short, with 5 bases between. The CDR3 is 11 residues long. Germline CDR1 reads DFQATT; CDR2 reads SNEGSKA (reference sequence). The CDR3 protein is CSAEMNTEAFF. The CDR3 DNA sequence: TGCAGTGCCGAGATGAACACTGAAGCTTTCTTT.

This clonotype was picked up a small number of times. Its ends do not fully match the called genes, so a read error is possible. The rearrangement links TRBV7-2 to TRBJ2-1; possible D gene TRBD2, 5 bases. The CDR3 runs to 15 residues. Germline CDR1 and CDR2: SGHTA and FQGNSA. The CDR3 DNA reads TGTGCCAGCAGTTACGCGGGCATATCCTCCAATGAGCAGTTCTTC. This encodes CASSYAGISSNEQFF.

This clonotype has more than one count but fewer than ten. The chain joins TRBV4-3 to TRBJ1-5; the match to TRBD1 covers 9 bases. CDR3 length: 15 amino acids. CDR1 and CDR2 from the germline V gene are LGHNA and YSLEER. Trimming took 0 bases from V and 4 from J; bases not matched to a gene: 1. The CDR3 nucleotides read TGCGCCAGCAGCCAAGATGGACAGGGGAATCAGCCCCAGCATTTT. This translates into CASSQDGQGNQPQHF.

There are a few counts of this clonotype. The chain recombines TRBV6-5 with TRBJ2-7; D uncertain. The germline V and J ends were trimmed by 4 bases and 3 bases, with 16 bases remaining between them. This CDR3 spans 15 amino acids. Germline values: CDR1 MNHEY, CDR2 SVGAGI. The CDR3 here is CASSSPADGDYEQYF. Written as DNA, the CDR3 is TGTGCCAGCAGTTCCCCCGCGGACGGCGACTACGAGCAGTACTTC.

The table lists this clonotype with a few counts. CDR3 in amino acids: CATSGASGSYNEQFF. The DNA for the CDR3 is TGTGCCACCAGTGGGGCTAGCGGTTCTTACAATGAGCAGTTCTTC. The chain couples TRBV24-1 to TRBJ2-1, with TRBD2 matching over 7 bases. The J segment lost 4 bases and the V segment lost 5 bases, leaving 7 bases of the junction unmatched. Germline-derived CDR1 and CDR2 are KGHDR and SFDVKD. The CDR3 is made up of 15 amino acids.

V usage is TRBV29-1 and J usage is TRBJ1-1; D gene uncertain. The CDR3 loop spans 15 amino acids. Trimming removed 5 bases from V and 0 bases from J, with 16 bases in between. Germline CDR1 is SQVTM and CDR2 is ANQGSEA. DNA of the CDR3: TGCAGCGTTCATAAGGACGTTTTAATGAACACTGAAGCTTTCTTT. It codes for CSVHKDVLMNTEAFF.

The gene calls are TRBV6-1 and TRBJ2-7; TRBD1 is a possible D gene (6 bases). The CDR3 is 14 amino acids. CDR1 is MNHNS and CDR2 is SASEGT in the germline V gene. V dropped 4 bases and J dropped 3 bases, with 13 bases sitting between them. The CDR3 DNA reads TGTGCCAGCAGTGGTTTTCAGGGGATCTACGAGCAGTACTTC. This sequence encodes CASSGFQGIYEQYF.

The genes are TRBV20-1 and TRBJ2-7; no reliable D call. Germline CDR1 is DFQATT and CDR2 is SNEGSKA (reference sequence). This CDR3 is built from 14 residues. Trimming shortened V by 3 bases and J by 1 base, and 13 bases separated the two germline ends. The CDR3 DNA follows: TGCAGTGCTAGCGATCGCAGTCTATCCTACGAGCAGTACTTC. Amino acids: CSASDRSLSYEQYF.

V is TRBV7-2 and J is TRBJ2-7, with a weak D call TRBD2 (6 bases). V lost 6 bases, J lost 2 bases, and 17 bases lay in between. Per the germline V gene, CDR1 is SGHTA and CDR2 is FQGNSA. The CDR3 loop spans 15 amino acids. The CDR3 is CASRTRPGGTYEQYF. The CDR3 nucleotides read TGTGCCAGCAGAACCCGCCCCGGGGGTACCTACGAGCAGTACTTC.

This rearrangement joins TRBV14 to TRBJ1-1; weak D call: TRBD1 (5 bases). Trimming stripped 0 bases from V and 1 base from J, with 18 bases between. The CDR3 covers 18 residues. From germline, CDR1 is SGHDN and CDR2 FVKESK. The CDR3 region has the DNA TGTGCCAGCAGCCAAGATAGGGGCCCCCTGATGGGGAACACTGAAGCTTTCTTT. Its protein is CASSQDRGPLMGNTEAFF.

This clonotype was seen a few times. The rearrangement links TRBV5-1 to TRBJ1-3; D perhaps matches TRBD1 (5 bases). Germline values: CDR1 SGHRS, CDR2 YFSETQ. This CDR3 is 16 amino acids long. V lost 7 bases to trimming and J lost 0 bases, with 17 bases between them. CDR3 nucleotide sequence: TGCGCCAGCCGGCTGGAAGGGACGAACTCTGGAAACACCATATATTTT. Residues: CASRLEGTNSGNTIYF.

This sequence joins TRBV6-1 and TRBJ2-1; 10 nucleotides align to TRBD2. Losses at the gene ends were 7 bases for V and 4 bases for J; bases not matched to a gene: 10. This CDR3 is 16 amino acids long. Germline V gene data show CDR1 as MNHNS and CDR2 as SASEGT. The DNA for the CDR3 is TGTGCCAGCACCAGAAGAGCGGGAGGGCGTTACAATGAGCAGTTCTTC. It yields the protein CASTRRAGGRYNEQFF.

At least ten counts were recorded for this clonotype. V and J are TRBV14 and TRBJ2-1, with D perhaps matching TRBD2 (5 bases). Germline CDR1 and CDR2: SGHDN and FVKESK. The V and J ends lost 4 bases and 3 bases respectively, with 10 bases between them. The CDR3 contains 14 residues. CDR3 sequence (DNA): TGTGCCAGCAGCCCGGGATACCTCTACAATGAGCAGTTCTTC. It encodes CASSPGYLYNEQFF.

This clonotype was observed a few times. Germline is not matched at one junction end, which may reflect a read error. The chain combines TRBV7-7 with TRBJ2-2, with 8 bases identical to TRBD1. Germline V CDR1 and CDR2: SSHAT, FNYEAQ (reference sequence). The CDR3 sequence is 17 residues long. This chain's CDR3 is CASSTTPDRGQPGELFF. CDR3 DNA sequence: TGTGCTAGCAGCACAACCCCAGACAGGGGACAGCCCGGGGAGCTGTTTTTT. The full variable domain, its missing parts supplied by reference TRBV7-7 and TRBJ2-2, is GAGVSQSPRYKVTKRGQDVTLRCDPISSHATLYWYQQALGQGPEFLTYFNYEAQPDKSGLPSDRFSAERPEGSISTLTIQRTEQRDSAMYRCASSTTPDRGQPGELFFGEGSRLTVL.

The chain recombines TRBV24-1 with TRBJ2-2; 9 bases fit TRBD2. The V gene end was trimmed by 0 bases and the J gene end by 6 bases; junction bases not matched to a gene: 16. Germline assignment: CDR1 KGHDR and CDR2 SFDVKD. There are 20 residues in the CDR3. The DNA of the CDR3 is TGTGCCACCAGTGATTTGCTTGAGCGGAGGACTAGCGCGGGATCCGGGGAGCTGTTTTTT. The encoded protein is CATSDLLERRTSAGSGELFF.

This rearrangement joins TRBV2 to TRBJ2-7; D not certain. V lost 6 bases and J 1 base, leaving 16 bases between the germline ends. There are 15 residues in the CDR3. Germline V gene data show CDR1 as SNHLY and CDR2 as FYNNEI. CDR3 nucleotide sequence: TGTGCCAGCAGATCCAGTCTTCTGCGATCCTACGAGCAGTACTTC. Protein: CASRSSLLRSYEQYF.

The J gene is TRBJ1-5, the V gene TRBV20-1, with 7 bases fitting TRBD1. The CDR3 contains 14 residues. Per germline, CDR1 DFQATT and CDR2 SNEGSKA (reference sequence). V was pared by 4 bases and J by 4 bases, with 7 bases of the junction left unmatched. The CDR3 region is CSANSGTVNQPQHF. The CDR3 DNA reads TGCAGTGCTAATTCCGGGACAGTAAATCAGCCCCAGCATTTT.

The chain recombines TRBV4-3 with TRBJ1-4; D may be TRBD1 (6 bases). V was clipped by 0 bases and J by 8 bases, with 22 bases between them. CDR1 and CDR2 (germline): LGHNA, YSLEER. The CDR3 loop spans 18 amino acids. The CDR3 is CASSQDSNSGRGNEKLFF. The CDR3, as DNA: TGCGCCAGCAGCCAAGATTCTAATTCTGGCAGGGGTAACGAAAAACTGTTTTTT.